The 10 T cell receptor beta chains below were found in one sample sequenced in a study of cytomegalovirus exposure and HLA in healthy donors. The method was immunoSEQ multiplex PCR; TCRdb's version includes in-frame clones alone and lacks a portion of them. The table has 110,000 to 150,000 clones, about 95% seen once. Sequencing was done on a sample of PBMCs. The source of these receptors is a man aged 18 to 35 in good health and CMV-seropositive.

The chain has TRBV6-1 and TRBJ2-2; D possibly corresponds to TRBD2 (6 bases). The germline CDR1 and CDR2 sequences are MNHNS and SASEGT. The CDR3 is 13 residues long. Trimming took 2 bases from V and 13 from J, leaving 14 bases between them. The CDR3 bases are TGTGCCAGCAGTGAAAGTGGGGGGTTAGGGCTGTTTTTT. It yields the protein CASSESGGLGLFF.

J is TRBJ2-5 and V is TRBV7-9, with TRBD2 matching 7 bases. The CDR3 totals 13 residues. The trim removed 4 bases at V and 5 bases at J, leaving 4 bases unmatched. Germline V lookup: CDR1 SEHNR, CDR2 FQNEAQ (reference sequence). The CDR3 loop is CASSWTRSETQYF. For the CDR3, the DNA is TGTGCCAGCAGCTGGACTAGATCTGAGACCCAGTACTTC.

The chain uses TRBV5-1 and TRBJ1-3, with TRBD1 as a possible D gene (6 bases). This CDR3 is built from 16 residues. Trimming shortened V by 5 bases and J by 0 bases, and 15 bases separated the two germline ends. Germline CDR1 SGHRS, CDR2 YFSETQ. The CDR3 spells CASSSAGGLSGNTIYF. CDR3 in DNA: TGCGCCAGCAGTTCCGCGGGGGGGCTCTCTGGAAACACCATATATTTT.

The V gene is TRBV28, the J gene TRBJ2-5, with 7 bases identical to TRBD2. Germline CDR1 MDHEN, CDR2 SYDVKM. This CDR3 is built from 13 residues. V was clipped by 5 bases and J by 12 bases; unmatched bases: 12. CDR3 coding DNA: TGTGCCAGCAGTGGGGCGGGGGTGACCCTGGAGTACTTC. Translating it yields CASSGAGVTLEYF.

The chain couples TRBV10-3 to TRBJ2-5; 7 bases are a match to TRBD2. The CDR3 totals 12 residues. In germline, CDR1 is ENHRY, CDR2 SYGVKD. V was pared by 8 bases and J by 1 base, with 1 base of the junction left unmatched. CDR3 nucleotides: TGTGCCATCGGGACTACCCAAGAGACCCAGTACTTC. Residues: CAIGTTQETQYF.

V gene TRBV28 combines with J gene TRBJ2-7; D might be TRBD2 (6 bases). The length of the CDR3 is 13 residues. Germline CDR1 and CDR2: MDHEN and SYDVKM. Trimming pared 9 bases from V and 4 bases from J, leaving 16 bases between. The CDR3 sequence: CARSLGAGYEQYF. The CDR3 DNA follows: TGTGCCAGGAGTCTCGGAGCGGGTTACGAGCAGTACTTC.

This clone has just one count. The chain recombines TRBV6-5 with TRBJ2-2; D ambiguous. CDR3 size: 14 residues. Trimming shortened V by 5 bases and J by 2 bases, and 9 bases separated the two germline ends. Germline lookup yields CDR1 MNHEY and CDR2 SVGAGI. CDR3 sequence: CASSRRGNTGELFF. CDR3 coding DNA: TGTGCCAGCAGTCGTAGAGGTAACACCGGGGAGCTGTTTTTT.

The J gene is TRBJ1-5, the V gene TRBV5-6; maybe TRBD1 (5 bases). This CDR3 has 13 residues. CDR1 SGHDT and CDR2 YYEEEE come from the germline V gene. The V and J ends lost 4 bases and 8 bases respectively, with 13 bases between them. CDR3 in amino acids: CASSIGGFKPQHF. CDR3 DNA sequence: TGTGCCAGCAGCATTGGGGGGTTTAAGCCCCAGCATTTT.

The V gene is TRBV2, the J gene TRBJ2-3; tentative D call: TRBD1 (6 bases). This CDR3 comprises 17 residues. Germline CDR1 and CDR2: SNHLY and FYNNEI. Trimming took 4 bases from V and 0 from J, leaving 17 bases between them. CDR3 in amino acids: CASSGHYRDPSTDTQYF. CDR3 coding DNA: TGTGCCAGCAGTGGCCACTACAGGGATCCTAGCACAGATACGCAGTATTTT.

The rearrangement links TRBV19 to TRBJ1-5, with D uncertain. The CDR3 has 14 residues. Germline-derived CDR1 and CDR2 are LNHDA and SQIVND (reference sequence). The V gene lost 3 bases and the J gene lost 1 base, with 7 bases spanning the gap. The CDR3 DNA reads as TGTGCCAGTAGTATTGGGCTGAGCAATCAGCCCCAGCATTTT. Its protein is CASSIGLSNQPQHF.